What follows are 5 T cell receptor beta chains derived from one specimen sequenced in a study of T cells in localized non-small cell lung cancer. Profiled with immunoSEQ multiplex PCR; TCRdb holds only in-frame clones, not every one. The repertoire holds more than 10,000 clones, with roughly 84% as singletons. This specimen was peripheral blood, taken before any cancer treatment. The receptors were sampled from a male donor older than 55 with stage I squamous cell lung carcinoma.

The count of this clone is one. The V gene is TRBV6-5, the J gene TRBJ2-7; D might be TRBD2 (6 bases). Trimming pared 2 bases from V and 5 bases from J, leaving 10 bases between. The CDR3 consists of 13 residues. The germline CDR1 and CDR2 sequences are MNHEY and SVGAGI. The CDR3 protein is CASSYLTSNEQYF. CDR3 sequence (DNA): TGTGCCAGCAGTTACCTGACTAGTAACGAGCAGTACTTC.

The CDR3 region is CASSQDLATNEQFF. CDR3 DNA: TGCGCCAGCAGCCAAGATCTAGCGACGAATGAGCAGTTCTTC. The gene calls are TRBV4-1 and TRBJ2-1; possible D gene TRBD2, 6 bases. V dropped 0 bases and J dropped 7 bases, with 10 bases sitting between them. Germline V gene lookup returns CDR1 MGHRA and CDR2 YSYEKL. The CDR3 spans 14 residues.

This clone was seen once. The chain joins TRBV5-1 to TRBJ2-5; the match to TRBD2 covers 7 bases. Germline trimming cut 4 bases from V and 5 bases from J; bases unmatched to any gene: 11. The germline V gene encodes CDR1 SGHRS and CDR2 YFSETQ. This CDR3 spans 15 amino acids. CDR3 loop: CASSPAHAGAETQYF. CDR3 DNA sequence: TGCGCCAGCAGCCCGGCCCACGCGGGAGCTGAGACCCAGTACTTC.

The chain joins TRBV28 to TRBJ1-5; D unclear. Germline CDR1 reads MDHEN; CDR2 reads SYDVKM. Trimming removed 8 bases from V and 0 bases from J, with 17 bases in between. This CDR3 comprises 16 residues. CDR3: CASYDWTDNSNQPQHF. In DNA, the CDR3 is TGTGCCAGCTATGACTGGACCGATAATAGCAATCAGCCCCAGCATTTT.

This clone was detected a few times. The chain employs TRBV5-1 and TRBJ2-1, with 10 bases matching TRBD2. The germline CDR1 and CDR2 sequences are SGHRS and YFSETQ. CDR3 length: 15 amino acids. V gave up 4 bases and J gave up 8 bases; unmatched junction bases: 9. In DNA form, the CDR3 reads TGCGCCAGCAGCCAGGGACTAGCGTTTGACGATGAGCAGTTCTTC. Amino acids: CASSQGLAFDDEQFF.